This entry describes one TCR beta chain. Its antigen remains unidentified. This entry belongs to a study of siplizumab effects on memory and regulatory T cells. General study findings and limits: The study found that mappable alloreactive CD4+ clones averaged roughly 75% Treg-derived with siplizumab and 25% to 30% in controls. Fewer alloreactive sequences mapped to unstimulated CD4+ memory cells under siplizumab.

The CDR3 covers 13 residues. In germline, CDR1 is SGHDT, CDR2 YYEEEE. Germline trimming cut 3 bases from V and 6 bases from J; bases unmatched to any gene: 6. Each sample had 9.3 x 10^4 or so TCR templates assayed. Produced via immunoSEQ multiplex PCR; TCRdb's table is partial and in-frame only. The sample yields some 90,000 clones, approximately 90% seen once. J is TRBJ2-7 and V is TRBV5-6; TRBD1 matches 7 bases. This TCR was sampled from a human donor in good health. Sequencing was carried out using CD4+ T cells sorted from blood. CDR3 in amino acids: CASSWGQMGEQYF. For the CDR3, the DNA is TGTGCCAGCAGCTGGGGACAGATGGGCGAGCAGTACTTC.